This T cell receptor (beta chain) came from a study of T cell repertoires and HLA-DP antigens. Study as a whole: CD4+ T cells were cocultured with HeLa cells expressing HLA-DP.

Concerning this clone itself: Its antigen is as yet unknown.

Trimming left V 2 bases short and J 2 bases short, with 12 bases between. Germline CDR1 MNHEY, CDR2 SMNVEV (reference sequence). The CDR3 is 15 residues long. Primers targeted 54 TRBV and 13 TRBJ segments. Repertoires were generated with immunoSEQ multiplex PCR, while TCRdb's copy carries only in-frame clones and drops some. This sample carries 55,000 to 80,000 clones, roughly 77% of them seen once, and the ten largest clones take about 1.6%. Sequenced sample: CD4+ T cells from PBMCs. The sequence was collected from a man aged 55 to 70 in good health and CMV-seronegative. The V call is TRBV27, the J call TRBJ2-5, with D unclear. The CDR3: CASSLNPRQQETQYF. CDR3 DNA sequence: TGTGCCAGCAGTTTAAACCCCCGGCAGCAAGAGACCCAGTACTTC.